What follows describes a single T cell receptor beta chain. What it binds is not known. In germline, CDR1 is SQVTM, CDR2 ANQGSEA. The CDR3 consists of 14 residues. V lost 2 bases to trimming and J lost 4 bases, with 12 bases between them. Preparation of the TCRbeta library was carried out with unique molecular identifiers. MiXCR was run by TCRdb on the PCR reads, yielding one entry per CDR3 protein. The table includes a few hundred thousand distinct CDR3 sequences, approximately 30% detected once. The data derive from a study of T-cell reconstitution after alpha-beta-depleted transplantation in children. General study results and limits: Expanded graft clones numbering several hundred reportedly gave rise to alpha-beta T cells about two months after transplant.

This sequence joins TRBV29-1 and TRBJ2-1; D possibly corresponds to TRBD2 (5 bases). This material consisted of PBMCs, taken before TCRalphabeta/CD19-depleted stem cell transplant. The TCR comes from a boy under three years old with Wiskott-Aldrich syndrome, due to receive a stem cell transplant. CDR3 residues: CSVEWETGYNEQFF. The CDR3 bases are TGCAGCGTTGAATGGGAGACGGGTTACAATGAGCAGTTCTTC.